The 14 T cell receptor beta chains below all came from one sample that was sequenced in a study of cytomegalovirus exposure and HLA in healthy donors. The protocol was immunoSEQ multiplex PCR, while the TCRdb copy is restricted to in-frame clones and leaves out a portion. The profile shows under 75,000 clones, around four fifths of them singletons. The sequencing sample was made of PBMCs. These receptors were obtained from a man aged 25-45 years in good health and CMV-seronegative.

The rearrangement uses TRBV10-3 and TRBJ2-7; D might be TRBD2 (6 bases). CDR1 and CDR2 (germline): ENHRY, SYGVKD. The CDR3 length is 12 residues. The CDR3: CAINEGGGEQYV. DNA of the CDR3: TGTGCCATCAATGAGGGAGGAGGCGAGCAGTACGTC.

V is TRBV6-1 and J is TRBJ2-7, with 10 positions matching TRBD1. The CDR3 runs 13 residues. Germline CDR1 reads MNHNS; CDR2 reads SASEGT. V was pared by 6 bases and J by 6 bases, with 5 bases of the junction left unmatched. CDR3 protein: CASRGDRGREQYF. The CDR3 coding sequence is TGTGCCAGCAGGGGGGACAGGGGCCGCGAGCAGTACTTC.

The gene calls are TRBV15 and TRBJ1-3; TRBD1 aligns across 9 bases. V shed 1 base, J shed 8 bases, and the junction held 9 bases outside the gene matches. Germline assignment: CDR1 LNHNV and CDR2 YYDKDF (reference sequence). This CDR3 has 16 residues. This chain's CDR3 is CATSRGDREGMDTIYF. CDR3 sequence (DNA): TGTGCCACCAGCAGAGGGGACAGGGAGGGAATGGACACCATATATTTT.

The chain uses TRBV4-1 and TRBJ1-4; D is unclear. V dropped 4 bases and J dropped 8 bases, with 14 bases sitting between them. Germline V gene lookup returns CDR1 MGHRA and CDR2 YSYEKL. This CDR3 comprises 14 residues. In nucleotides, the CDR3 is TGCGCCAGCAGCCGTTCAGAGGGCAGGGAAAAACTGTTTTTT. This gives the protein CASSRSEGREKLFF.

The gene calls are TRBV7-8 and TRBJ2-7; 12 bases are shared with TRBD2. V gave up 7 bases and J gave up 6 bases; unmatched junction bases: 10. CDR1 and CDR2 from the germline V gene are SGHVS and FQNEAQ. The CDR3 is 15 residues long. In DNA, the CDR3 is TGTGCCAGCACCCCGACTAGCGGGAGTCCCCCCGAGCAGTACGTC. Translating gives CASTPTSGSPPEQYV.

This clone was found a few times. The CDR3 DNA reads TGTGCCAGCAGCTTAGATTTAGCGGGAGGGGGTAATGAGCAGTTCTTC. It specifies CASSLDLAGGGNEQFF. The chain uses TRBV11-2 and TRBJ2-1; 11 bases line up with TRBD2. CDR1 SGHAT and CDR2 FQNNGV come from the germline V gene. The CDR3 consists of 16 residues. The V gene end was trimmed by 0 bases and the J gene end by 7 bases; junction bases not matched to a gene: 5.

This clone has just one count. The CDR3 coding sequence is TGCGCCAGCAGACGGGTCTACCGGGGGGCCACGTCCTACAATGAGCAGTTCTTC. Translating gives CASRRVYRGATSYNEQFF. The J gene is TRBJ2-1, the V gene TRBV5-1, with a possible D match to TRBD2 (7 bases). The V end was cut by 5 bases, the J end by 1 base, with 22 bases between. This CDR3 region has 18 residues. Germline V CDR1 and CDR2: SGHRS, YFSETQ.

This clone was recorded a few times. The chain is built from TRBV4-1 and TRBJ2-7; 7 bases are a match to TRBD2. CDR3 size: 15 residues. Looked up from germline, CDR1 is MGHRA and CDR2 is YSYEKL. The J segment lost 0 bases and the V segment lost 3 bases, leaving 5 bases of the junction unmatched. CDR3: CASSQGAGTSYEQYV. The CDR3 DNA reads TGCGCCAGCAGCCAGGGAGCGGGGACCTCCTACGAGCAGTACGTC.

This clone was recorded only once. V is TRBV6-5 and J is TRBJ2-7; TRBD1 aligns across 8 bases. This CDR3 is built from 14 residues. The V gene's germline CDR1 is MNHEY and CDR2 SVGAGI. V lost 5 bases to trimming and J lost 2 bases; unmatched junction nucleotides: 5. The DNA for the CDR3 is TGTGCCAGCAGTGTGACAGGGGACCCCTACGAGCAGTACTTC. This sequence encodes CASSVTGDPYEQYF.

CDR3 in amino acids: CASSYDRNTEAFF. For the CDR3, the DNA is TGTGCCAGCAGCTATGACAGGAACACTGAAGCTTTCTTT. The chain combines TRBV5-6 with TRBJ1-1, with D maybe TRBD1 (5 bases). V was trimmed by 3 bases and J by 1 base, leaving 7 bases between them. Germline-derived CDR1 and CDR2 are SGHDT and YYEEEE. There are 13 residues in the CDR3.

The V gene is TRBV7-2, the J gene TRBJ2-2, with D possibly TRBD2 on 6 matching bases. V lost 6 bases to trimming and J lost 10 bases, with 21 bases between them. Germline V gene sequence: CDR1 SGHTA, CDR2 FQGNSA. The CDR3 extends over 15 amino acids. The CDR3 protein is CASSQRSTGEVELFF. In DNA form, the CDR3 reads TGTGCCAGCAGTCAAAGGAGCACCGGGGAGGTGGAGCTGTTTTTT.

The V and J genes are TRBV5-8 and TRBJ2-7; D not resolved. V was trimmed by 3 bases and J by 10 bases, leaving 5 bases between them. The CDR3 consists of 9 residues. Germline loops: CDR1 SGHTS, CDR2 YDEGEE. The CDR3 DNA sequence: TGTGCCAGCAGCTATGAACAGTACGTC. It codes for CASSYEQYV.

This sequence joins TRBV6-5 and TRBJ1-1; D uncertain. V gave up 5 bases and J gave up 0 bases, with 13 bases separating them. The CDR3 contains 15 residues. From germline, CDR1 is MNHEY and CDR2 SVGAGI. CDR3 sequence (DNA): TGTGCCAGCAGTGCAGTACAGATAATGAACACTGAAGCTTTCTTT. It is translated as CASSAVQIMNTEAFF.

The J gene is TRBJ2-6, the V gene TRBV4-2; D is possibly TRBD1 (5 bases). Germline-derived CDR1 and CDR2 are LGHNA and YNFKEQ. With 1 base removed from V and 0 bases from J, the gap between germline ends came to 7 bases. CDR3 length: 16 residues. The chain's CDR3 is CASSQGQISGANVLTF. The DNA of the CDR3 is TGTGCCAGCAGCCAAGGACAGATCTCTGGGGCCAACGTCCTGACTTTC.